This TCR beta chain is drawn from a study of cytotoxic CD8 clonotypes in ibrutinib-treated CLL. The data were produced by immunoSEQ multiplex PCR, yet TCRdb's version contains in-frame clones alone and is incomplete. The table records some 150,000 clones, around 84% of them present only once. Points from the study as a whole: Shared public clonotypes were rare, and on treatment they either got smaller or stayed the same.

Germline CDR1 MNHEY, CDR2 SVGAGI. This CDR3 is built from 14 residues. Trimming cost V 5 bases and J 4 bases, with 14 bases left between them. Libraries of TCR beta were made from about 2.2 micrograms of genomic DNA that came from cryopreserved PBMCs. About this clone: Its specificity is unknown.

The TCR was taken from a human donor with chronic lymphocytic leukemia. The sample consisted of PBMCs, taken after 36 months of ibrutinib treatment. V usage is TRBV6-5 and J usage is TRBJ1-2; no clear D gene. The CDR3 spells CASSGLVSAYGYTF. The CDR3 nucleotides are TGTGCCAGCAGTGGTCTAGTGTCAGCCTATGGCTACACCTTC.